The clone carrying this T cell receptor beta chain was seen a few times. Its antigen is currently unknown. The data were taken from a study of T cell responses to AZD1222 COVID-19 vaccine. About the study: Whether given at about 4 or about 12 weeks, second doses were pooled.

Findings of the study overall: Epitopes outside B.1.351 and B.1.1.7 mutated regions reportedly drew nearly half of spike TCRs. Donors in the cohort were predominantly white British and more often female, and clonal diversity was possibly underestimated. Repertoire samples came only from after the peak T cell response.

Data came from immunoSEQ multiplex PCR; TCRdb stores just in-frame clones and leaves some out. The repertoire holds more than 95,000 clones, with over 75% as singletons. The sequenced sample was peripheral blood, obtained on day 0 of AZD1222 vaccination. This sequence was found in an adult in good health.

The CDR3 sequence is CASSPPGGFNTEAFF. The DNA for the CDR3 is TGTGCCAGCTCACCACCGGGCGGGTTCAACACTGAAGCTTTCTTT. The chain has TRBV18 and TRBJ1-1, with no clear D. With 0 bases removed from V and 2 bases from J, the gap between germline ends came to 10 bases. From germline, CDR1 is KGHSH and CDR2 LQKENI. The CDR3 covers 15 residues.